This T cell receptor beta chain was identified in a study of OX40 agonist ivuxolimab in advanced cancers. Study results and limitations: No determination was made of the antigen specificity of the expanded peripheral T cells. Low normalized T-cell clonal expansion was also seen in some nonresponders.

CDR3 length equals 12 residues. The germline V gene has CDR1 MNHEY and CDR2 SVGAGI. The V and J ends lost 7 bases and 6 bases respectively, with 13 bases between them. On this clone: Its specificity is not known.

The protocol was immunoSEQ multiplex PCR, while the TCRdb copy is restricted to in-frame clones and leaves out a portion. Seen here are 30,000 to 40,000 clones, around 89% observed once, and the top ten hold about 12%. This specimen consisted of CD4+ or CD8+ T cells sorted from blood, obtained in a trial of the OX40 agonist ivuxolimab. This TCR derives from an adult with an advanced solid tumor such as melanoma, head and neck, liver or kidney cancer. V gene TRBV6-5 combines with J gene TRBJ2-7; D is unresolved. CDR3 region: CASNTGAIEQYF. CDR3 coding DNA: TGTGCCAGCAATACCGGAGCGATCGAGCAGTACTTC.